The 13 T cell receptor beta chains listed next were all sequenced from one sample in a study of tumour-infiltrating T cells in Burkitt lymphoma. Clones were read by immunoSEQ multiplex PCR, and TCRdb kept only the in-frame ones, dropping some. The sample has 5,500 to 7,000 clones, roughly 9.1% seen once. Sequencing used tumor tissue. The source of these receptors is a human donor with diffuse large B-cell lymphoma.

Relative to its sample, this clone is medium-sized. The CDR3 sequence is CASSDRPNQPQHF. The CDR3 DNA follows: TGTGCCAGCTCGGACAGACCCAATCAGCCCCAGCATTTT. V and J are TRBV27 and TRBJ1-5, with a possible D match to TRBD1 (6 bases). The V end lost 8 bases, the J end lost 3 bases, and 11 bases lay between the germline ends. CDR3 size: 13 residues. Germline V lookup: CDR1 MNHEY, CDR2 SMNVEV (reference sequence).

This sequence joins TRBV21-1 and TRBJ2-7; the DNA was not compared with TRBD2, the D call given in the table. TRBV21-1 is noted as a pseudogene. This CDR3 comprises 15 residues. This CDR3 reads CASSKMHTPTREQYF. The CDR3, as DNA: TGTGCCAGCAGCAAAATGCATACCCCTACTCGCGAGCAGTACTTC.

This chain uses TRBV19 with TRBJ2-7; 7 nucleotides align to TRBD1. This CDR3 contains 14 residues. CDR1 and CDR2 (germline): LNHDA, SQIVND (reference sequence). Trimming cost V 6 bases and J 3 bases; bases outside gene matches: 8. CDR3 sequence (DNA): TGTGCCAGTAGCCTTCGCCGGGACAGCTACGAGCAGTACTTC. Translating gives CASSLRRDSYEQYF.

This clone was seen a few times. Here the CDR3 DNA reads TGTGCCAGCAGTTTTGAACCGGGAGGGGGCTACACCTTC. Protein sequence: CASSFEPGGGYTF. The chain uses TRBV6-5 and TRBJ1-2, with D hard to call. V shed 4 bases and J shed 8 bases, with 14 bases lying between them. This CDR3 has 13 amino acids. Germline-derived CDR1 and CDR2 are MNHEY and SVGAGI.

The chain has TRBV5-1 and TRBJ2-1, with 8 bases identical to TRBD1. This CDR3 has 16 residues. V shed 4 bases, J shed 1 base, and the junction held 7 bases outside the gene matches. In germline, CDR1 is SGHRS, CDR2 YFSETQ. CDR3 nucleotide sequence: TGCGCCAGCAGCAGGTGGACAGGGAGGTCCTACAATGAGCAGTTCTTC. Translating gives CASSRWTGRSYNEQFF. Full variable domain (remainder filled in from reference TRBV5-1 and TRBJ2-1): KAGVTQTPRYLIKTRGQQVTLSCSPISGHRSVSWYQQTPGQGLQFLFEYFSETQRNKGNFPGRFSGRQFSNSRSEMNVSTLELGDSALYLCASSRWTGRSYNEQFFGPGTRLTVL.

The chain has TRBV5-1 and TRBJ1-6, with a tentative D call TRBD1 (5 bases). V gave up 2 bases and J gave up 9 bases, with 15 bases separating them. Germline loops: CDR1 SGHRS, CDR2 YFSETQ. This CDR3 has 15 amino acids. The CDR3 DNA reads TGCGCCAGCAGCTTAGGGGCAGGGTCTATTTCACCCCTCCACTTT. It is translated as CASSLGAGSISPLHF.

CDR3 residues: CASSYTLGGPVDTQYF. CDR3 coding DNA: TGTGCCAGCAGTTACACCCTCGGGGGGCCAGTAGATACGCAGTATTTT. The rearrangement uses TRBV6-5 and TRBJ2-3; weak D call: TRBD2 (7 bases). The V and J ends lost 2 bases and 5 bases respectively, with 17 bases between them. CDR1 and CDR2 from the germline V gene are MNHEY and SVGAGI. There are 16 residues in the CDR3.

This clone was seen a handful of times. CDR3 DNA: TGCGCCAGCAGCTGGGGGGACAGGGACGAGCAGTACTTC. Translated, it gives CASSWGDRDEQYF. V is TRBV5-1 and J is TRBJ2-7; 9 nucleotides match TRBD1. Per germline, CDR1 SGHRS and CDR2 YFSETQ. The V gene end was trimmed by 3 bases and the J gene end by 5 bases; junction bases not matched to a gene: 3. The CDR3 length is 13 residues.

A few counts support this clone. The chain is built from TRBV5-1 and TRBJ1-2, with D possibly matching TRBD1 (5 bases). The CDR3 is 14 amino acids. V gave up 0 bases and J gave up 8 bases, with 14 bases separating them. CDR1 SGHRS and CDR2 YFSETQ come from the germline V gene. CDR3 DNA sequence: TGCGCCAGCAGCTTGGTAGTCAGGGAGGGCGGCTACACCTTC. Translation gives CASSLVVREGGYTF.

The genes are TRBV7-8 and TRBJ1-1; D is unresolved. The CDR3 has 14 amino acids. Trimming took off 3 bases at V and 0 bases at J, with 8 bases between the two ends. Germline V gene lookup returns CDR1 SGHVS and CDR2 FQNEAQ. The chain's CDR3 is CASSFTEMNTEAFF. DNA for the CDR3: TGTGCCAGCAGCTTCACAGAAATGAACACTGAAGCTTTCTTT. The full variable domain, its missing parts supplied by reference TRBV7-8 and TRBJ1-1, is GAGVSQSPRYKVAKRGQDVALRCDPISGHVSLFWYQQALGQGPEFLTYFQNEAQLDKSGLPSDRFFAERPEGSVSTLKIQRTQQEDSAVYLCASSFTEMNTEAFFGQGTRLTVV.

This clone counts as medium-sized. V is TRBV6-5 and J is TRBJ1-5; 11 bases agree with TRBD1. Germline values: CDR1 MNHEY, CDR2 SVGAGI. There are 15 residues in the CDR3. V shed 8 bases, J shed 4 bases, and the junction held 7 bases outside the gene matches. For the CDR3, the DNA is TGTGCCAGCCGCGGGACAGGGGGAGGAAATCAGCCCCAGCATTTT. Translated, it gives CASRGTGGGNQPQHF.

In DNA, the CDR3 is TGTGCCAGCAGTTACGGGACTAGCGACGCAACCGGGGAGCTGTTTTTT. Encoded protein: CASSYGTSDATGELFF. The chain joins TRBV6-5 to TRBJ2-2; 10 bases line up with TRBD2. J was trimmed by 5 bases and V by 2 bases; bases with no gene match: 5. The CDR3 consists of 16 residues. Germline CDR1 reads MNHEY; CDR2 reads SVGAGI.

This clone appeared a few times. The chain carries TRBV5-1 and TRBJ2-2; 8 bases map to TRBD1. The CDR3 runs 14 residues. V lost 4 bases to trimming and J lost 6 bases; unmatched junction nucleotides: 5. CDR1 SGHRS and CDR2 YFSETQ come from the germline V gene. CDR3 sequence reads: CASSPDRVAGELFF. The CDR3 nucleotides are TGCGCCAGCAGCCCGGACAGGGTTGCCGGGGAGCTGTTTTTT.